Shown below are 8 T cell receptor beta chains from a single sample sequenced in a study of blood T cell repertoires in COVID-19. Profiled with immunoSEQ multiplex PCR; TCRdb holds only in-frame clones, not every one. The sample gives around 100,000 clones, 80% to 90% of which show up once; over 1.2% is in the top ten. Source material: peripheral blood. Receptors originate from a man aged 40-49 years with acute or convalescent COVID-19.

The chain joins TRBV5-8 to TRBJ1-5, with TRBD1 matching 7 bases. V dropped 4 bases and J dropped 2; count of bases not matched to a gene: 9. Germline-derived CDR1 and CDR2 are SGHTS and YDEGEE. The CDR3 runs to 16 residues. The CDR3 region is CASSEGQWGGNQPQHF. The CDR3 DNA reads TGTGCCAGCAGCGAGGGACAGTGGGGAGGCAATCAGCCCCAGCATTTT.

The rearrangement joins TRBV15 to TRBJ1-2; D gene uncertain. The CDR3 totals 14 residues. Trimming shortened V by 4 bases and J by 4 bases, and 13 bases separated the two germline ends. The V gene's germline CDR1 is LNHNV and CDR2 YYDKDF (reference sequence). CDR3 DNA: TGTGCCACCAGCACTACCGGGGTTACCTATGGCTACACCTTC. Residues: CATSTTGVTYGYTF. Together with reference TRBV15 and TRBJ1-2, the CDR3 gives the full variable domain: DAMVIQNPRYQVTQFGKPVTLSCSQTLNHNVMYWYQQKSSQAPKLLFHYYDKDFNNEADTPDNFQSRRPNTSFCFLDIRSPGLGDTAMYLCATSTTGVTYGYTFGSGTRLTVV.

V usage is TRBV2 and J usage is TRBJ2-5, with 7 bases that match TRBD1. Germline assignment: CDR1 SNHLY and CDR2 FYNNEI. The CDR3 sequence is 15 residues long. V dropped 6 bases and J dropped 2; count of bases not matched to a gene: 9. The CDR3 protein is CASSPRDRRQETQYF. CDR3 sequence (DNA): TGTGCCAGCAGCCCCCGGGACAGAAGACAAGAGACCCAGTACTTC.

The chain uses TRBV6-2 or TRBV6-3 and TRBJ2-5, with 11 bases that match TRBD2. CDR1 is MNHEY, CDR2 SVGEGT, per germline. Trimming took 4 bases from V and 4 from J; bases not matched to a gene: 5. This CDR3 comprises 15 residues. This CDR3 reads CASSSYGLAGETQYF. The CDR3 region has the DNA TGTGCCAGCAGTTCCTACGGACTAGCGGGAGAGACCCAGTACTTC.

This chain joins TRBV6-2 or TRBV6-3 and TRBJ2-1; 11 bases agree with TRBD2. This CDR3 contains 17 residues. V gave up 4 bases and J gave up 2 bases; unmatched junction bases: 7. From germline, CDR1 is MNHEY and CDR2 SVGEGT. CDR3 loop: CASSSPIAGGTYNEQFF. The CDR3 nucleotides read TGTGCCAGCAGTTCGCCTATAGCGGGAGGGACCTACAATGAGCAGTTCTTC.

This clone was detected only a few times. The chain links TRBV11-2 to TRBJ2-1; 7 positions agree with TRBD2. Germline lookup yields CDR1 SGHAT and CDR2 FQNNGV. Trimming removed 1 base from V and 6 bases from J; junction bases left unmatched: 6. The CDR3 length is 15 residues. This CDR3 is CASSLVAGAPNEQFF. The CDR3, as DNA: TGTGCCAGCAGCTTAGTGGCGGGAGCCCCCAATGAGCAGTTCTTC.

The gene calls are TRBV5-1 and TRBJ1-2; possible D gene TRBD1, 5 bases. Germline CDR1 reads SGHRS; CDR2 reads YFSETQ. The CDR3 length is 14 residues. V shed 2 bases and J shed 4 bases, with 12 bases lying between them. The CDR3 sequence: CASSFVQGSYGYTF. The CDR3 nucleotides are TGCGCCAGCAGCTTTGTTCAGGGAAGCTATGGCTACACCTTC.

The chain recombines TRBV9 with TRBJ2-2; 7 bases map to TRBD2. The CDR3 runs 14 residues. Looked up from germline, CDR1 is SGDLS and CDR2 is YYNGEE. The junction had 6 bases not matched to a gene; V was cut back by 2 bases and J by 8 bases. CDR3 sequence: CASSVLAEGGELFF. Written as DNA, the CDR3 is TGTGCCAGCAGCGTTCTAGCGGAAGGGGGGGAGCTGTTTTTT.